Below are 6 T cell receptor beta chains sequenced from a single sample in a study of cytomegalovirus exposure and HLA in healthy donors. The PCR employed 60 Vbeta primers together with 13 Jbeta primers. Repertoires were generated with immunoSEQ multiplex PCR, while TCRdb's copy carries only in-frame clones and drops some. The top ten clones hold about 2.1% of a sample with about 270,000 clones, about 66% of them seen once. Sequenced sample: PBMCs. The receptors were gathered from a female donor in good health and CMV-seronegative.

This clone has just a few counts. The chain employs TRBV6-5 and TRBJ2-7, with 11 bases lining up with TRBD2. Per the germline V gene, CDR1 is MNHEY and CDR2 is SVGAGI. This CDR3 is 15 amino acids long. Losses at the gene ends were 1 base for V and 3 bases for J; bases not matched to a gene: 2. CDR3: CASSYFGLAGYEQYF. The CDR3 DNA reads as TGTGCCAGCAGTTACTTCGGACTAGCGGGCTACGAGCAGTACTTC.

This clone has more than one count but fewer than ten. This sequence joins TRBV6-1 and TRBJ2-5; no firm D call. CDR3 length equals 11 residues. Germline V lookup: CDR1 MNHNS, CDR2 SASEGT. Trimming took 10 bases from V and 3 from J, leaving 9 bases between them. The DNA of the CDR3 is TGTGCCACGTCGGGTAAAGAGACCCAGTACTTC. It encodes CATSGKETQYF.

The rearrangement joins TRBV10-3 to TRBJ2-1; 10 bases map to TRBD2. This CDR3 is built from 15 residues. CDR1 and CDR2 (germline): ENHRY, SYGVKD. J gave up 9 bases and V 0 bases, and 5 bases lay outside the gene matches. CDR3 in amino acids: CAISESAGGPGEQFF. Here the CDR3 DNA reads TGTGCCATCAGTGAGTCAGCGGGAGGGCCGGGTGAGCAGTTCTTC.

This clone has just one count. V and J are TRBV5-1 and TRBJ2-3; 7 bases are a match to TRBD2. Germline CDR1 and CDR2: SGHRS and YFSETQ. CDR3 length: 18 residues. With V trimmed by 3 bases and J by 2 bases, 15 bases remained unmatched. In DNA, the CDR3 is TGCGCCAGCAGCTCCCCTAGTAGCACGGGGGGACCCACAGATACGCAGTATTTT. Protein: CASSSPSSTGGPTDTQYF.

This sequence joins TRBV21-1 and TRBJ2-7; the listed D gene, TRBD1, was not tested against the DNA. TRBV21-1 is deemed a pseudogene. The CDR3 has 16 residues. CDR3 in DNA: TGTGCCAGCAGCACGTACCAAGGACCCGAGGGGGAAGAGCAGTACTTC. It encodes CASSTYQGPEGEEQYF.

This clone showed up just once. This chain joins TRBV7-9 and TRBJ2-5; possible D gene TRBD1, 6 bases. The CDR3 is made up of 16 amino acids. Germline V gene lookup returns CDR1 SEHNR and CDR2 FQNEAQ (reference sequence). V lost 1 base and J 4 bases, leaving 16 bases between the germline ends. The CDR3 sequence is CASSLVRAGVTETQYF. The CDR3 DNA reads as TGTGCCAGCAGCTTAGTTCGCGCAGGGGTCACAGAGACCCAGTACTTC.